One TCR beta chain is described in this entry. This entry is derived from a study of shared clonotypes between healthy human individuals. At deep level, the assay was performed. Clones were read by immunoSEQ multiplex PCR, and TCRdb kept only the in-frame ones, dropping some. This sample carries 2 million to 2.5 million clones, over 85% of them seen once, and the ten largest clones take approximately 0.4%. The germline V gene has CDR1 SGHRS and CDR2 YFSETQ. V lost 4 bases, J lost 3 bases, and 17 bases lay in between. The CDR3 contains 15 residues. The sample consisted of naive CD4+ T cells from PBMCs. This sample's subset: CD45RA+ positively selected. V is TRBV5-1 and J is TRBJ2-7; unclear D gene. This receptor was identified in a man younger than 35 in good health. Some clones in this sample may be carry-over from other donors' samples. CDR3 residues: CASSDERTPFYEQYF. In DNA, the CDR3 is TGCGCCAGCAGCGATGAAAGGACGCCGTTCTACGAGCAGTACTTC. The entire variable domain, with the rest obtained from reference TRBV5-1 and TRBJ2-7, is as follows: KAGVTQTPRYLIKTRGQQVTLSCSPISGHRSVSWYQQTPGQGLQFLFEYFSETQRNKGNFPGRFSGRQFSNSRSEMNVSTLELGDSALYLCASSDERTPFYEQYFGPGTRLTVT.